A single sample is the source of the 3 T cell receptor beta chains below, sequenced in a study of cytomegalovirus exposure and HLA in healthy donors. Clones were read by immunoSEQ multiplex PCR, and TCRdb kept only the in-frame ones, dropping some. The sample shows roughly 150,000 clones, approximately 89% of them seen only once. Sequenced: PBMCs. These receptors came from a man in his late teens or twenties in good health and CMV-seropositive.

The rearrangement links TRBV27 to TRBJ2-2; 12 bases are shared with TRBD1. This CDR3 comprises 18 residues. CDR1 is MNHEY, CDR2 SMNVEV, per germline (reference sequence). Trimming at V came to 10 bases and at J to 6 bases, leaving 18 bases not matched to a gene. CDR3 in DNA: TGTGCCACCTCGAGATTGGGACAGGGGGCTTCATCGGCCGGGGAGCTGTTTTTT. It encodes CATSRLGQGASSAGELFF.

The chain couples TRBV7-3 to TRBJ2-1; 15 bases map to TRBD2. The CDR3 totals 17 residues. The J segment lost 6 bases and the V segment lost 6 bases, leaving 9 bases of the junction unmatched. Per the germline V gene, CDR1 is SGHTA and CDR2 is FQGTGA. The CDR3 loop reads CASSSGTSGRWGNEQFF. The CDR3 DNA is TGTGCCAGCAGTTCCGGGACTAGCGGGAGGTGGGGCAATGAGCAGTTCTTC.

CDR3 nucleotides: TGTGCCAGCAGTGAAATCACAGGCAGCAATCAGCCCCAGCATTTT. Translated, it gives CASSEITGSNQPQHF. The rearrangement links TRBV2 to TRBJ1-5, with a weak D call TRBD1 (5 bases). This CDR3 has 15 amino acids. V gave up 2 bases and J gave up 1 base, with 9 bases separating them. CDR1 is SNHLY and CDR2 is FYNNEI in the germline V gene.